One and the same sample provided the 15 T cell receptor beta chains below, sequenced in a study of blood T cell repertoires in COVID-19 (dated by TCRdb to 2018 to 2021). The library was generated by the immunoSEQ multiplex PCR assay. The source is immuneACCESS, and TCRdb retained only in-frame sequences with V and J called. Part of the clones is not carried over; for the studies checked, unresolved V genes explain less than half of this, and the remainder is unexplained. Within this sample are about 280,000 clones, with approximately 83% of them counted one time only. Of the sample, 13% is held by the ten largest clones. Sample: peripheral blood. These receptors were taken from a human donor in a cohort sampled during active COVID-19.

This clone was detected once. This chain joins TRBV7-9 and TRBJ2-1; maybe TRBD2 (5 bases). With 7 bases removed from V and 8 bases from J, the gap between germline ends came to 21 bases. The germline CDR1 and CDR2 sequences are SEHNR and FQNEAQ (reference sequence). This CDR3 is 15 amino acids long. The CDR3 region is CASKFDLTTGDEQFF. In DNA form, the CDR3 reads TGTGCCAGCAAATTCGACCTCACAACCGGGGATGAGCAGTTCTTC.

The chain joins TRBV23-1 to TRBJ2-7; 10 bases match TRBD2. TRBV23-1 falls under the ORF class, with uncertain function. With V trimmed by 0 bases and J by 3 bases, 17 bases remained unmatched. The CDR3 length is 20 residues. In DNA, the CDR3 is TGCGCCAGCAGTCAATCCTCGAGGCTAGCGGGAGCTAGGGGTATCTACGAGCAGTACTTC. As protein: CASSQSSRLAGARGIYEQYF.

This chain joins TRBV7-5 and TRBJ2-7; the DNA was not used to check the table's D call, TRBD1. TRBV7-5 is marked as a pseudogene. The CDR3 runs to 14 residues. CDR3 region: CARSLGTGIYEQYF. In DNA form, the CDR3 reads TGTGCCAGAAGCTTAGGGACAGGAATCTACGAGCAGTACTTC.

Concerning this clone: The junction departs from germline at one end; a sequencing error may be responsible. V is TRBV3-1 (or the pseudogene TRBV3-2) and J is TRBJ2-7; 10 bases line up with TRBD1. From germline, CDR1 is LGHDT and CDR2 YNNKEL (reference sequence). The CDR3 runs to 13 residues. The CDR3, as DNA: TGTGCCAGCAGCCAAGGTGGGGGGACAGGGGCGCACTTC. Its translation: CASSQGGGTGAHF.

A single count supports this clone. J is TRBJ2-2 and V is TRBV7-6; 7 nucleotides align to TRBD2. Looked up from germline, CDR1 is SGHVS and CDR2 is FNYEAQ. Losses at the gene ends were 4 bases for V and 6 bases for J; bases not matched to a gene: 8. The CDR3 consists of 15 residues. CDR3 in amino acids: CASSSRAGSPGELFF. The CDR3 DNA sequence: TGTGCCAGCAGCTCCAGAGCGGGGTCCCCCGGGGAGCTGTTTTTT.

The sample holds one count of this clone. V gene TRBV28 combines with J gene TRBJ1-6, with D tentatively TRBD1 (5 bases). This CDR3 comprises 15 residues. Per the germline V gene, CDR1 is MDHEN and CDR2 is SYDVKM. V shed 3 bases and J shed 9 bases, with 15 bases lying between them. CDR3 protein: CASSFFSAGFSPLHF. In DNA form, the CDR3 reads TGTGCCAGCAGTTTTTTCTCCGCAGGGTTTTCACCCCTCCACTTT.

The V gene is TRBV20-1, the J gene TRBJ2-1; 8 nucleotides agree with TRBD1. This CDR3 contains 10 residues. J lost 14 bases, V lost 4 bases, and 4 bases had no gene match. Germline CDR1 is DFQATT and CDR2 is SNEGSKA (reference sequence). The CDR3 spells CSAIQGVEFF. CDR3 sequence (DNA): TGCAGTGCTATACAGGGGGTTGAGTTCTTC.

J is TRBJ2-5 and V is TRBV7-2, with D maybe TRBD2 (5 bases). CDR1 is SGHTA, CDR2 FQGNSA, per germline. Trimming removed 2 bases from V and 5 bases from J, with 15 bases in between. There are 15 residues in the CDR3. The CDR3 region is CASSLSGKERETQYF. The CDR3 nucleotides read TGTGCCAGCAGCTTATCCGGGAAAGAGCGCGAGACCCAGTACTTC.

This clone was observed a single time. This chain joins TRBV24-1 and TRBJ1-4, with 7 bases identical to TRBD1. The CDR3 is 14 residues long. CDR1 KGHDR and CDR2 SFDVKD come from the germline V gene. J lost 10 bases, V lost 10 bases, and 14 bases had no gene match. The CDR3: CATYGGKQGGKLFF. CDR3 nucleotides: TGTGCCACGTATGGTGGTAAGCAGGGGGGAAAACTGTTTTTT.

The count of this clone is one. In DNA form, the CDR3 reads TGTGCCACCAGTGCGGAGGGAGAGTTAGGTCAGCCCCAGCATTTT. It codes for CATSAEGELGQPQHF. The gene calls are TRBV24-1 and TRBJ1-5; D is unclear. V gave up 5 bases and J gave up 6 bases, with 16 bases separating them. In germline, CDR1 is KGHDR, CDR2 SFDVKD. The CDR3 spans 15 residues.

This clone has a single count. This chain connects TRBV18 to TRBJ2-5; no clear D gene. This CDR3 region has 13 residues. Looked up from germline, CDR1 is KGHSH and CDR2 is LQKENI. V lost 3 bases and J 1 base, leaving 6 bases between the germline ends. The CDR3 DNA sequence: TGTGCCAGCTCACCGGTAGCCCAAGAGACCCAGTACTTC. Translated, it gives CASSPVAQETQYF. The variable domain in full, with the rest retrieved from reference TRBV18 and TRBJ2-5, is NAGVMQNPRHLVRRRGQEARLRCSPMKGHSHVYWYRQLPEEGLKFMVYLQKENIIDESGMPKERFSAEFPKEGPSILRIQQVVRGDSAAYFCASSPVAQETQYFGPGTRLLVL.

The chain joins TRBV5-1 to TRBJ2-4, with 8 bases matching TRBD2. The CDR3 loop spans 16 amino acids. Losses at the gene ends were 4 bases for V and 4 bases for J; bases not matched to a gene: 10. Per germline, CDR1 SGHRS and CDR2 YFSETQ. As DNA, the CDR3 is TGCGCCAGCAGCCCTGGTGATACTAGCGGTAAAAACATTCAGTACTTC. This sequence encodes CASSPGDTSGKNIQYF.

This clone was observed many times. V usage is TRBV6-1 and J usage is TRBJ2-6; D gene unclear. V was shortened by 3 bases and J by 0 bases, with 6 bases between the two germline ends. Germline V lookup: CDR1 MNHNS, CDR2 SASEGT. There are 15 residues in the CDR3. The CDR3 reads CASSDRNSGANVLTF. The CDR3 DNA follows: TGTGCCAGCAGTGACAGGAACTCTGGGGCCAACGTCCTGACTTTC.

The V call is TRBV6-5, the J call TRBJ1-4, with D maybe TRBD1 (5 bases). The CDR3 is 16 amino acids. Germline CDR1 MNHEY, CDR2 SVGAGI. With 4 bases removed from V and 8 bases from J, the gap between germline ends came to 20 bases. The CDR3 loop is CASSLRRGGEREKLFF. The CDR3 DNA follows: TGTGCCAGCAGTTTACGCCGAGGAGGGGAGCGAGAAAAACTGTTTTTT.

V and J are TRBV3-1 (or the pseudogene TRBV3-2) and TRBJ2-1; 8 nucleotides line up with TRBD2. The length of the CDR3 is 16 residues. The germline CDR1 and CDR2 sequences are LGHDT and YNNKEL (reference sequence). With 5 bases clipped from V and 9 bases from J, the junction kept 15 bases outside the gene matches. The CDR3 DNA reads TGTGCCAGCAGCGAGCTTGCCGGGACTAGTAACTCTGAGCAGTTCTTC. Translation: CASSELAGTSNSEQFF.